The 20 T cell receptor beta chains presented below share a single source sample, sequenced in a study of blood T cell repertoires in COVID-19. TCRdb keeps only in-frame clones here, not all; method: immunoSEQ multiplex PCR. Here the sample spans around 260,000 clones, around 86% being singletons. The sequenced material came from peripheral blood. These receptors were collected from a man between 18 and 29 years old with active or convalescent COVID-19.

V is TRBV12-3 or TRBV12-4 and J is TRBJ2-7, with a possible D match to TRBD2 (6 bases). Trimming removed 6 bases from V and 4 bases from J, with 13 bases in between. This CDR3 contains 13 residues. CDR3 sequence reads: CASSLRREYEQYF. CDR3 DNA: TGTGCCAGCAGCCTTCGGAGGGAGTACGAGCAGTACTTC.

This chain joins TRBV19 and TRBJ2-5, with TRBD1 identical over 7 bases. The V segment lost 1 base and the J segment 5 bases; nucleotides outside the gene matches: 7. Germline lookup yields CDR1 LNHDA and CDR2 SQIVND (reference sequence). This CDR3 has 15 amino acids. CDR3 sequence reads: CASSIGQGEGETQYF. DNA for the CDR3: TGTGCCAGTAGTATAGGGCAGGGGGAAGGGGAGACCCAGTACTTC.

The chain carries TRBV6-2 or TRBV6-3 and TRBJ1-2; D call uncertain. The CDR3 extends over 15 amino acids. Germline V gene lookup returns CDR1 MNHEY and CDR2 SVGEGT. Deletions cut 5 bases from V and 4 bases from J, with 17 bases between. The CDR3 DNA follows: TGTGCCAGCAGTCAAGGGAGCAGGCACCTCTATGGCTACACCTTC. It encodes CASSQGSRHLYGYTF.

This sequence joins TRBV30 and TRBJ2-3, with 9 nucleotides matching TRBD2. Germline trimming cut 8 bases from V and 4 bases from J; bases unmatched to any gene: 7. The CDR3 length is 13 residues. The V gene's germline CDR1 is GTSNPN and CDR2 SVGIG (reference sequence). CDR3 bases: TGTGCCACCTCCAGACTAGCGGCAGATACGCAGTATTTT. This sequence encodes CATSRLAADTQYF.

The chain joins TRBV11-3 to TRBJ2-1; D is unclear. The CDR3 runs 12 residues. Trimming removed 5 bases at V and 10 bases at J, with 12 bases between. The germline V gene has CDR1 SGHNT and CDR2 YENEEA. The CDR3 sequence: CASSADSNEQFF. In nucleotides, the CDR3 is TGTGCCAGCAGCGCAGACTCTAACGAGCAGTTCTTC.

The gene calls are TRBV7-3 and TRBJ1-2; 7 bases map to TRBD1. The J segment lost 5 bases and the V segment lost 5 bases, leaving 5 bases of the junction unmatched. There are 13 residues in the CDR3. Germline-derived CDR1 and CDR2 are SGHTA and FQGTGA. DNA for the CDR3: TGTGCCAGCAGCAGGGACAGCTTATATGGCTACACCTTC. Translating it yields CASSRDSLYGYTF.

As regards this clone: Other DNA sequences in the same sample also yield this CDR3. The chain is built from TRBV27 and TRBJ1-5; D remains ambiguous. With 2 bases removed from V and 0 bases from J, the gap between germline ends came to 5 bases. Per the germline V gene, CDR1 is MNHEY and CDR2 is SMNVEV (reference sequence). This CDR3 has 14 residues. The CDR3 reads CASSLSSSNQPQHF. The CDR3 nucleotides read TGTGCCAGCAGTTTAAGTAGTAGCAATCAGCCCCAGCATTTT.

V gene TRBV28 combines with J gene TRBJ1-3; 7 bases map to TRBD1. The CDR3 loop spans 16 amino acids. Germline loops: CDR1 MDHEN, CDR2 SYDVKM. V trimming: 5 bases; J trimming: 0 bases; junction bases outside the gene matches: 7. The DNA of the CDR3 is TGTGCCAGCAGTCACCGACAGGGCTACTCTGGAAACACCATATATTTT. Its translation: CASSHRQGYSGNTIYF. Looking up the rest from reference TRBV28 and TRBJ1-3 gives the full variable domain: DVKVTQSSRYLVKRTGEKVFLECVQDMDHENMFWYRQDPGLGLRLIYFSYDVKMKEKGDIPEGYSVSREKKERFSLILESASTNQTSMYLCASSHRQGYSGNTIYFGEGSWLTVV.

V gene TRBV9 combines with J gene TRBJ2-1; no definite D call. Looked up from germline, CDR1 is SGDLS and CDR2 is YYNGEE. Trimming pared 0 bases from V and 0 bases from J, leaving 4 bases between. The CDR3 length is 14 residues. Here the CDR3 DNA reads TGTGCCAGCAGCGTAGCGGGCTCCTACAATGAGCAGTTCTTC. Translated: CASSVAGSYNEQFF.

In its sample, this clone was seen once. This chain links TRBV27 with TRBJ1-5; the D is unclear. The CDR3 runs to 13 residues. From germline, CDR1 is MNHEY and CDR2 SMNVEV (reference sequence). Trimming stripped 6 bases from V and 4 bases from J, with 10 bases between. The CDR3 DNA follows: TGTGCCAGCAGGGTATCAGGAAATCAGCCCCAGCATTTT. Its protein is CASRVSGNQPQHF.

This chain connects TRBV15 to TRBJ2-1; the D gene is possibly TRBD1 (6 bases). This CDR3 spans 12 amino acids. The germline V gene has CDR1 LNHNV and CDR2 YYDKDF (reference sequence). The V end lost 2 bases, the J end lost 15 bases, and 14 bases lay between the germline ends. The chain's CDR3 is CATSRWDTEAFF. DNA of the CDR3: TGTGCCACCAGCAGATGGGACACGGAGGCGTTCTTC.

The genes are TRBV19 and TRBJ2-7; 8 nucleotides align to TRBD1. Germline CDR1 LNHDA, CDR2 SQIVND (reference sequence). The CDR3 loop spans 16 amino acids. With V trimmed by 1 base and J by 0 bases, 5 bases remained unmatched. For the CDR3, the DNA is TGTGCCAGTAGTATAGCCGGACAGGGTAACTCCTACGAGCAGTACTTC. Translation gives CASSIAGQGNSYEQYF.

This chain uses TRBV6-6 with TRBJ2-5; D ambiguous. The CDR3 loop spans 10 amino acids. V gave up 7 bases and J gave up 3 bases, with 3 bases separating them. The germline gives CDR1 MNHNY, CDR2 SVGAGI (reference sequence). Here the CDR3 DNA reads TGTGCCAGCAATAAAGAGACCCAGTACTTC. It is translated as CASNKETQYF.

The CDR3 DNA reads TGTGCCAGCAGTGACCCCAGGGGGACTGGCTACACCTTC. It encodes CASSDPRGTGYTF. The chain combines TRBV2 with TRBJ1-2; 7 nucleotides agree with TRBD1. The CDR3 contains 13 residues. Germline V gene sequence: CDR1 SNHLY, CDR2 FYNNEI. Unmatched junction bases numbered 5, after V lost 3 bases and J lost 7 bases.

This sequence joins TRBV5-1 and TRBJ2-3; 8 bases are a match to TRBD1. The CDR3 is 15 residues long. Germline trimming cut 1 base from V and 2 bases from J; bases unmatched to any gene: 3. Germline loops: CDR1 SGHRS, CDR2 YFSETQ. The CDR3: CASSLQGAFTDTQYF. The CDR3 nucleotides are TGCGCCAGCAGCTTGCAGGGGGCCTTCACAGATACGCAGTATTTT.

The chain combines TRBV30 with TRBJ2-2; the D gene is possibly TRBD1 (5 bases). Trimming left V 4 bases short and J 3 bases short, with 6 bases between. The germline CDR1 and CDR2 sequences are GTSNPN and SVGIG (reference sequence). The length of the CDR3 is 12 residues. CDR3 sequence: CAWKGYTGELFF. CDR3 nucleotides: TGTGCCTGGAAGGGGTACACCGGGGAGCTGTTTTTT.

The rearrangement uses TRBV6-1 and TRBJ1-3, with D uncertain. V lost 0 bases, J lost 3 bases, and 3 bases lay in between. The CDR3 contains 13 residues. Germline-derived CDR1 and CDR2 are MNHNS and SASEGT. The CDR3 spells CASSEAYGNTIYF. DNA for the CDR3: TGTGCCAGCAGTGAAGCGTATGGAAACACCATATATTTT.

V usage is TRBV5-1 and J usage is TRBJ2-1, with D tentatively TRBD1 (5 bases). The V and J ends lost 1 base and 1 base respectively, with 9 bases between them. Germline V gives CDR1 SGHRS, CDR2 YFSETQ. The CDR3 consists of 15 residues. Here the CDR3 reads CASSLIQVSYNEQFF. As DNA, the CDR3 is TGCGCCAGCAGCTTGATACAGGTTTCCTACAATGAGCAGTTCTTC.

The chain recombines TRBV5-1 with TRBJ1-5, with 7 bases matching TRBD1. After removal of 4 bases from V and 5 bases from J, the junction contained 6 bases not matched to a gene. CDR1 SGHRS and CDR2 YFSETQ come from the germline V gene. The CDR3 loop spans 14 amino acids. The CDR3 bases are TGCGCCAGCAGCGAGACAGGGAAGCATCAGCCCCAGCATTTT. Translating it yields CASSETGKHQPQHF.

J is TRBJ2-2 and V is TRBV30; 10 nucleotides align to TRBD1. This CDR3 region has 14 residues. Germline assignment: CDR1 GTSNPN and CDR2 SVGIG (reference sequence). With V trimmed by 6 bases and J by 5 bases, 6 bases remained unmatched. CDR3 amino acids: CACSWTGGTGELFF. The DNA for the CDR3 is TGTGCCTGTTCGTGGACAGGGGGAACCGGGGAGCTGTTTTTT.